The sequence of this T cell receptor beta chain was determined in a study of blood T cell repertoires in COVID-19. At the level of the study: Sources were T cells, B-cell-depleted T cells, or PBMCs; the material itself was cDNA or gDNA.

From germline, CDR1 is LGHNA and CDR2 YSLEER. The CDR3 is 14 residues long. Unmatched junction bases numbered 5, after V lost 5 bases and J lost 5 bases. Original data processing: Researchers report that nucleated cell counts were estimated from reference gene primer amplification. Repertoires were generated with immunoSEQ multiplex PCR, while TCRdb's copy carries only in-frame clones and drops some. V and J calls and clone size come straight from that table; D and trimming were deduced from the DNA. The repertoire has about 230,000 clones, about 83% of them found once; the top ten carry about 1.3%. This sequence originates from a woman aged 25 to 39 with COVID-19, enrolled during active disease. The chain links TRBV4-3 to TRBJ2-1, with TRBD1 matching 8 bases. Material for sequencing was peripheral blood. CDR3 DNA sequence: TGCGCCAGCAGCGAGGGGACAGGAGACAATGAGCAGTTCTTC. It encodes CASSEGTGDNEQFF.